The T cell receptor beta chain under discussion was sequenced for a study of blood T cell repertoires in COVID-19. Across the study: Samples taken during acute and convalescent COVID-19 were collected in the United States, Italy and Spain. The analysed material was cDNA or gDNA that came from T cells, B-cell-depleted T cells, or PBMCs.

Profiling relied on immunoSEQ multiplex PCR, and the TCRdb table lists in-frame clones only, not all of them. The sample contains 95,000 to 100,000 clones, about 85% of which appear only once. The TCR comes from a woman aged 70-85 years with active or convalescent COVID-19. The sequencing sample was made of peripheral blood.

CDR3 loop: CASSSYNSGGPRDTEAFF. CDR3 DNA sequence: TGCGCCAGCAGCTCCTATAATTCAGGGGGACCCAGGGACACTGAAGCTTTCTTT. J is TRBJ1-1 and V is TRBV5-1; 7 bases align to TRBD1. CDR3 length: 18 amino acids. CDR1 SGHRS and CDR2 YFSETQ come from the germline V gene. V was pared by 3 bases and J by 3 bases, with 17 bases of the junction left unmatched.